These 5 T cell receptor beta chains were sequenced from one sample in a study of T-cell memory formation after mild COVID-19. Using its own MiXCR run on the 5' RACE reads, TCRdb lists one record per CDR3 protein. The sample lists over 400,000 distinct CDR3 sequences, about 22% seen once, with 13% in the top ten. The material sequenced was PBMCs or a T cell subset sorted from them (not recorded which). These receptors originate from an adult woman who had mild COVID-19 (a few samples of this study predate the infection). Cell type and time point are not known.

This clonotype turned up a few times. The rearrangement uses TRBV12-3 or TRBV12-4 and TRBJ2-7; 8 bases are a match to TRBD1. V lost 6 bases and J lost 2; bases outside the gene matches: 6. The length of the CDR3 is 14 residues. The CDR3 loop is CASSDPTGAYEQYF. The CDR3 region has the DNA TGTGCCAGCAGCGATCCGACAGGGGCCTACGAGCAGTACTTC.

In this sample, this clonotype turned up once. The chain joins TRBV20-1 to TRBJ2-5; tentative D call: TRBD1 (5 bases). This CDR3 is 11 amino acids long. The ends were cut back, 4 bases at V and 5 bases at J, with 8 bases in the middle. Germline V lookup: CDR1 DFQATT, CDR2 SNEGSKA (reference sequence). The CDR3 region has the DNA TGCAGTGCTACCAAGGGGGAGACCCAGTACTTC. Amino acid sequence: CSATKGETQYF.

This clonotype was counted between two and nine times. The chain recombines TRBV29-1 with TRBJ2-5; TRBD1 aligns across 7 bases. The CDR3 totals 12 residues. With V trimmed by 2 bases and J by 5 bases, 2 bases remained unmatched. CDR1 is SQVTM, CDR2 ANQGSEA, per germline. This CDR3 is CSVERGRETQYF. DNA for the CDR3: TGCAGCGTTGAAAGGGGGCGCGAGACCCAGTACTTC.

The chain links TRBV5-5 to TRBJ2-7; D gene unclear. CDR3 length equals 13 residues. Trimming left V 4 bases short and J 1 base short, with 9 bases between. CDR1 is SGHKS and CDR2 is YYEKEE in the germline V gene (reference sequence). This CDR3 reads CASSAAPSYEQYF. CDR3 bases: TGTGCCAGCAGCGCCGCCCCTTCCTACGAGCAGTACTTC.

In its sample, this clonotype was seen a few times. The chain uses TRBV3-1 and TRBJ2-1; D is possibly TRBD1 (6 bases). Germline CDR1 and CDR2: LGHDT and YNNKEL (reference sequence). With 3 bases removed from V and 5 bases from J, the gap between germline ends came to 11 bases. The CDR3 is 14 amino acids. The CDR3 protein is CASSHTGINNEQFF. CDR3 nucleotides: TGTGCCAGCAGCCACACAGGGATAAACAATGAGCAGTTCTTC.